These 3 T cell receptor beta chains share one sample of origin, sequenced in a study of T cell repertoires in cytomegalovirus infection (dated 2019 in TCRdb). No cognate antigen is known for these TCRs. The treatment or condition label here, explained by the study, means: in vitro stimulation with specific CMV peptide epitopes to enrich CMV-specific T cells. TCRdb shows the sequencer as Illumina HiSeq 1500. TCRdb cleaned the public reads at Q25 with fastp, built clones with MiXCR and kept in-frame beta chains. Rows matching on CDR3 protein sequence are summarized as one entry with the most common DNA and genes. Within this sample are around 710,000 distinct CDR3 sequences, with 25% to 35% of them counted one time only. The ten biggest clones cover around 13% of the sample. The sample consisted of cultured CD8+ T cells from PBMCs, taken from culture after CMV antigen stimulation. The receptor source for this set is a human donor in good health (CMV status not recorded). Some clones in this sample may be carry-over from other donors' samples.

This clonotype was seen a handful of times. V and J are TRBV27 and TRBJ2-4; D is uncertain. V gave up 0 bases and J gave up 0 bases, with 9 bases separating them. The CDR3 totals 16 residues. Germline CDR1 is MNHEY and CDR2 is SMNVEV (reference sequence). The CDR3 reads CASSLSDGIAKNIQYF. The CDR3 coding sequence is TGTGCCAGCAGTTTATCCGACGGCATAGCCAAAAACATTCAGTACTTC.

This clonotype is a singleton in its sample. This rearrangement joins TRBV9 to TRBJ1-5, with a possible D match to TRBD1 (5 bases). Germline V gene data show CDR1 as SGDLS and CDR2 as YYNGEE. The CDR3 is 14 residues long. Trimming cost V 3 bases and J 6 bases, with 13 bases left between them. The CDR3 nucleotides are TGTGCCAGCAGCGGGGGGGGACGGTCTCAGCCCCAGCATTTT. Translation gives CASSGGGRSQPQHF.

This clonotype turned up a few times. This chain joins TRBV20-1 and TRBJ2-7; 8 bases match TRBD2. The CDR3 has 13 amino acids. After removal of 4 bases from V and 4 bases from J, the junction contained 6 bases not matched to a gene. Germline CDR1 is DFQATT and CDR2 is SNEGSKA (reference sequence). CDR3 DNA: TGCAGTGCTATCGGGGGGGGCCATTACGAGCAGTACGTC. It yields the protein CSAIGGGHYEQYV.